This T cell receptor beta chain is drawn from a study of CD8+CD57+ T cells in acquired aplastic anemia. The CDR3 has 15 residues. Trimming stripped 5 bases from V and 14 bases from J, with 27 bases between. From germline, CDR1 is SEHNR and CDR2 FQNEAQ (reference sequence). Those patients picked for sequencing had displayed CD8+CD57+ cell expansion on flow cytometry. General study findings and limits: Patients and controls turned out to have twenty-nine CD8+ CDR3 sequences in common.

Both TCR beta VDJ combination and CDR3 sequence profiling were carried out. Genomic DNA was the template for this profiling. TCRdb reprocessed the reads with MiXCR, giving one entry per CDR3 protein. The sample lists 200,000 to 300,000 distinct CDR3 sequences; roughly 82% were seen once. Concerning this clonotype: Its antigen is unidentified.

Sequencing was carried out using sorted CD4+, CD8+, or CD8+CD57+ T cells (not recorded which) from PBMCs. This clonotype was sampled from a human donor with aplastic anemia. The V call is TRBV7-9, the J call TRBJ2-5, with D possibly TRBD2 on 5 matching bases. The CDR3 bases are TGTGCCAGCAGCCCAAGCCCCGGACTCTACACCTCCGGTTACTTC. Translation: CASSPSPGLYTSGYF.